This TCR beta chain was found in a study of monozygotic twins with inflammatory bowel disease. CDR3 length: 14 residues. Germline V gene sequence: CDR1 SGHRS, CDR2 YFSETQ. Study results and limitations: The results supported no single strong signal or clonotype associated with IBD.

Turning to this clonotype: Its antigen is still unknown.

TCRdb derives one entry per CDR3 protein from the 5' RACE reads, leaving out DNA. The sample table sets out nearly 450,000 distinct CDR3 sequences. J is TRBJ1-1 and V is TRBV5-1; TCRdb calls TRBD1, which cannot be checked without DNA. What was sequenced was blood. The sequence derives from a human donor with ulcerative colitis or Crohn's disease, or a healthy co-twin of an affected twin (not recorded which). CDR3 protein: CASSFADRDTEAFF.